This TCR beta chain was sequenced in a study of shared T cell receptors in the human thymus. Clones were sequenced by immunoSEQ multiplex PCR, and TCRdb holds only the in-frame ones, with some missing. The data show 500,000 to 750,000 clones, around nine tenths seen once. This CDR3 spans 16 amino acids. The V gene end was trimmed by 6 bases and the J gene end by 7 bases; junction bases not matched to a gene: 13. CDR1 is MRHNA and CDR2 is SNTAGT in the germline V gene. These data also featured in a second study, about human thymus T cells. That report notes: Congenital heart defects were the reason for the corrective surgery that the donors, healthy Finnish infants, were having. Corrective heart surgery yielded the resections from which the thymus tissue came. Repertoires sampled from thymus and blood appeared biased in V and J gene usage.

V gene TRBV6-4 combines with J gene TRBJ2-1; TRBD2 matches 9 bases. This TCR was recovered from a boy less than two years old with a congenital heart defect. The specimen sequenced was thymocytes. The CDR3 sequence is CASSLAGSLPKNEQFF. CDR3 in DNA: TGTGCCAGCAGCCTAGCGGGGTCCCTTCCGAAGAATGAGCAGTTCTTC.